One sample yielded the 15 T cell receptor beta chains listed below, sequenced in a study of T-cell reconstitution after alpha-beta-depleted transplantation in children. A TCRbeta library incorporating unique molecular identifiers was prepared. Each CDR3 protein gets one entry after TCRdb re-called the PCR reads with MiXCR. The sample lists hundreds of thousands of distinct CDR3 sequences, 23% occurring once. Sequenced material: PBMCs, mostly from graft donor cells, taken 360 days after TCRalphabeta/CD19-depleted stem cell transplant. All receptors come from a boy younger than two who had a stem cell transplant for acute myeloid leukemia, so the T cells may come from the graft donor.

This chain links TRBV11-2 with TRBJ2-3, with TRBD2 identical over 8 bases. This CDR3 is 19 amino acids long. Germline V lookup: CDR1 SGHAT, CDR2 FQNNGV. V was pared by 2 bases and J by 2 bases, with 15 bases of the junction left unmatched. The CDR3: CASSLRLAGGTFITDTQYF. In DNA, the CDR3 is TGTGCCAGCAGCTTAAGGCTGGCGGGGGGTACCTTTATCACAGATACGCAGTATTTT.

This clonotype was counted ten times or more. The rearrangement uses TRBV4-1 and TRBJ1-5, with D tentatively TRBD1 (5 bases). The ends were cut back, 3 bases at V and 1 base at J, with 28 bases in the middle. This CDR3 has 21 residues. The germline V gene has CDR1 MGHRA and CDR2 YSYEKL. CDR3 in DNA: TGCGCCAGCAGCCACCCCATCGGGACTAAGGGTGAGAAAAAAAGCAATCAGCCCCAGCATTTT. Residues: CASSHPIGTKGEKKSNQPQHF.

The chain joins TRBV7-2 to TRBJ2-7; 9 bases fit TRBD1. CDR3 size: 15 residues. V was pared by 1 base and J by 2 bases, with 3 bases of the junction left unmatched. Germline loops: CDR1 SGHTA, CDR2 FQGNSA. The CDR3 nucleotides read TGTGCCAGCAGCTTAGACGGGACAGGGACCTACGAGCAGTACTTC. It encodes CASSLDGTGTYEQYF.

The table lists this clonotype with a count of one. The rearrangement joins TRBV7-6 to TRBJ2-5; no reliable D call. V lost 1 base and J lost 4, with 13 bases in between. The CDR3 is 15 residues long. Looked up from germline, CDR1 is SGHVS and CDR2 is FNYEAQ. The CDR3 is CASSLVHRGVETQYF. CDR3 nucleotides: TGTGCCAGCAGCTTAGTTCACAGAGGCGTAGAGACCCAGTACTTC. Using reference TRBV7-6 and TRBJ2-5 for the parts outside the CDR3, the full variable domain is GAGVSQSPRYKVTKRGQDVALRCDPISGHVSLYWYRQALGQGPEFLTYFNYEAQQDKSGLPNDRFSAERPEGSISTLTIQRTEQRDSAMYRCASSLVHRGVETQYFGPGTRLLVL.

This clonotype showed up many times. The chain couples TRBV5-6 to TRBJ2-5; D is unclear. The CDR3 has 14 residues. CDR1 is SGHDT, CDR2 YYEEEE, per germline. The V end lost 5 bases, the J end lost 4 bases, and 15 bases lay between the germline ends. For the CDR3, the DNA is TGTGCCAGCAGAGAACTACTCGACCCAGAGACCCAGTACTTC. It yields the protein CASRELLDPETQYF.

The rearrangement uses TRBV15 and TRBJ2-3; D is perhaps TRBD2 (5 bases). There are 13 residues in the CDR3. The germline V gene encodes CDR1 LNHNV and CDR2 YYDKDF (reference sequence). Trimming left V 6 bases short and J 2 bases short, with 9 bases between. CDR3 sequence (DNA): TGTGCCACCAGATCGGACTCCACAGATACGCAGTATTTT. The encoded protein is CATRSDSTDTQYF.

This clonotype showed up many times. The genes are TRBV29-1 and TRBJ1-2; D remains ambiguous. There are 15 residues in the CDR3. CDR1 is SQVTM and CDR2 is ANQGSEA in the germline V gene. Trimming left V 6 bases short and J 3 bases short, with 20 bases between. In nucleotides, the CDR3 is TGCAGCGTCTGGGCTCGTGGGAGGAGAGACTATGGCTACACCTTC. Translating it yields CSVWARGRRDYGYTF.

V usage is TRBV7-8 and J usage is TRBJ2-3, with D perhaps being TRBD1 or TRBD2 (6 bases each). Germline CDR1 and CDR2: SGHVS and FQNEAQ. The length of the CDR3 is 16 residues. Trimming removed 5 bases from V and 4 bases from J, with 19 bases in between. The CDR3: CASSEGPGAPPDTQYF. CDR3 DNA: TGTGCCAGCAGCGAAGGGCCGGGGGCGCCCCCAGATACGCAGTATTTT.

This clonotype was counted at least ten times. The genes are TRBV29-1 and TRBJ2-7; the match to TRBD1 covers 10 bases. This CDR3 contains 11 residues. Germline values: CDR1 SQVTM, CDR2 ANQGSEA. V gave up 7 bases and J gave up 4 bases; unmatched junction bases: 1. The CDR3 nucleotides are TGCAGCGGGGGACAGGGGTACGAGCAGTACGTC. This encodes CSGGQGYEQYV.

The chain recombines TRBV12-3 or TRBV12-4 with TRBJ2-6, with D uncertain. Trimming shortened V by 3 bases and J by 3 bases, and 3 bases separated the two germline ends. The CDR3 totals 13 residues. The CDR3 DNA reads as TGTGCCAGCAGTTTCTTTGGGGCCAACGTCCTGACTTTC. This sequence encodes CASSFFGANVLTF.

The CDR3 loop reads CASSPVRTVSTEAFF. The CDR3 bases are TGTGCCAGCAGTCCCGTGAGGACAGTGAGCACTGAAGCTTTCTTT. This chain uses TRBV5-6 with TRBJ1-1; the D gene is possibly TRBD1 (6 bases). Germline V gives CDR1 SGHDT, CDR2 YYEEEE. The CDR3 has 15 residues. The ends were cut back, 5 bases at V and 4 bases at J, with 18 bases in the middle.

For the CDR3, the DNA is TGCAGTGCTAGCCACCAGACAGGGTATTATAGCAATCAGCCCCAGCATTTT. Protein sequence: CSASHQTGYYSNQPQHF. The chain recombines TRBV20-1 with TRBJ1-5, with 7 bases lining up with TRBD1. The V gene end was trimmed by 3 bases and the J gene end by 0 bases; junction bases not matched to a gene: 11. Germline CDR1 is DFQATT and CDR2 is SNEGSKA (reference sequence). This CDR3 has 17 amino acids.

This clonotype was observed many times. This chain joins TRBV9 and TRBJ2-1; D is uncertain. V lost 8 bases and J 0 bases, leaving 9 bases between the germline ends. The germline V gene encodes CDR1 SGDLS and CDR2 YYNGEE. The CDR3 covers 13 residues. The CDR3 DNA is TGTGCCAGTCGGCCGTTCTCCTACAATGAGCAGTTCTTC. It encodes CASRPFSYNEQFF.

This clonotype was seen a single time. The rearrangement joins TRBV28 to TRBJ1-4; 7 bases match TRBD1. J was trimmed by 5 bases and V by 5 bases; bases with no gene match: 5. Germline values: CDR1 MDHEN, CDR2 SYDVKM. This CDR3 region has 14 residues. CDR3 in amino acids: CASSLRGGNEKLFF. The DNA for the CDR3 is TGTGCCAGCAGTCTCAGGGGGGGGAATGAAAAACTGTTTTTT.

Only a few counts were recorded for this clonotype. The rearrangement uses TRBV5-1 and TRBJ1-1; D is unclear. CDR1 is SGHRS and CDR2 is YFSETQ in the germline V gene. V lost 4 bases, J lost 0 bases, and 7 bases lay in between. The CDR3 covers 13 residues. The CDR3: CASSDGLNTEAFF. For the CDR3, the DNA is TGCGCCAGCAGCGACGGATTGAACACTGAAGCTTTCTTT.